This TCR beta chain was observed in a study of cytomegalovirus exposure and HLA in healthy donors. Study details: A prior analysis found 117 million unique TCR beta sequences from 170 million or so T cells.

General study points: Researchers reported in a later analysis that a missense DCLRE1C variant was tied to TCR beta V- and J-gene trimming.

CDR3 size: 21 residues. This PCR relied on a set of 60 Vbeta primers and 13 Jbeta primers. The data were produced by immunoSEQ multiplex PCR, yet TCRdb's version contains in-frame clones alone and is incomplete. This table holds more than 85,000 clones, roughly 67% found once. To note about this clone: Its specificity is not known.

The chain carries TRBV21-1 and TRBJ1-1; the D segment call TRBD1 is taken from the table without a DNA check. TRBV21-1 is reported as a pseudogene. Sequencing input: PBMCs. This TCR was sampled from a man between 35 and 55 years old in good health and CMV-seronegative. The CDR3 here is CASSKAGAVTGGLSGNTEAFF. In DNA, the CDR3 is TGTGCCAGCAGCAAAGCGGGGGCCGTAACAGGGGGACTTAGTGGTAACACTGAAGCTTTCTTT.